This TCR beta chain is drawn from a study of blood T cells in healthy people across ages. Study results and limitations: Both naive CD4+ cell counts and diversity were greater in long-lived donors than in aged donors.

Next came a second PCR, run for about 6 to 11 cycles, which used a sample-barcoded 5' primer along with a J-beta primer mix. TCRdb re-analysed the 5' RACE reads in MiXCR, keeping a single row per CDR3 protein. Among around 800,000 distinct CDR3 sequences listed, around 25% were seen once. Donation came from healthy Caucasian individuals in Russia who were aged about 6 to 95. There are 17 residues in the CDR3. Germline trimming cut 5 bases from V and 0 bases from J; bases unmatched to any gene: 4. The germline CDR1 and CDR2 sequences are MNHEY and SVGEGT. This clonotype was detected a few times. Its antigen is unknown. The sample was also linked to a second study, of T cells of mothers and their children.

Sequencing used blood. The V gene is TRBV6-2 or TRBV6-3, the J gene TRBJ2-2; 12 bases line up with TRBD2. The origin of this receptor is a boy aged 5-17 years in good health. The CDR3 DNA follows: TGTGCCAGCAGTCTCGGACTAGCGGGGACGAACACCGGGGAGCTGTTTTTT. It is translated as CASSLGLAGTNTGELFF.